One and the same sample provided the 25 T cell receptor beta chains below, sequenced in a study of Ad26.COV2.S vaccination and SARS-CoV-2 variants. TCRdb's copy holds only in-frame clones and misses some; the assay was immunoSEQ multiplex PCR. This sample carries 440,000 or so clones, approximately 92% of them seen once, and the ten largest clones take 1.5% to 2%. Treatment reported: over 15 received Ad26.COV2.S at low or high dose, single or two shots; five or six received placebo; per-sample allocation not given. Specimen acquisition occurred on day 63 following the initial vaccine or placebo injection. Source: peripheral blood, taken in a trial of Ad26.COV2.S vaccine versus placebo. All receptors come from a person between 18 and 59 years old who received the Ad26.COV2.S COVID-19 vaccine or a placebo.

The rearrangement uses TRBV10-3 and TRBJ2-1; tentative D call: TRBD1 (6 bases). This CDR3 is 16 amino acids long. The V and J ends lost 2 bases and 4 bases respectively, with 15 bases between them. Germline loops: CDR1 ENHRY, CDR2 SYGVKD. Written as DNA, the CDR3 is TGTGCCATCAGTGAGGTCAAAGGTCAGGGGTACAATGAGCAGTTCTTC. It codes for CAISEVKGQGYNEQFF.

V is TRBV9 and J is TRBJ2-5; TRBD2 matches at 10 bases. Germline CDR1 is SGDLS and CDR2 is YYNGEE. The length of the CDR3 is 15 residues. Unmatched junction bases numbered 5, after V lost 5 bases and J lost 1 base. This CDR3 is CASSRASGGQETQYF. The CDR3 region has the DNA TGTGCCAGCAGTAGGGCTAGCGGGGGCCAAGAGACCCAGTACTTC.

In nucleotides, the CDR3 is TGTGCCAGTAGTATAGGGGGGACAGGCCAACAGCCCCAGCATTTT. Translated, it gives CASSIGGTGQQPQHF. This rearrangement joins TRBV19 to TRBJ1-5, with 8 bases aligning to TRBD1. After removal of 1 base from V and 7 bases from J, the junction contained 6 bases not matched to a gene. Germline V CDR1 and CDR2: LNHDA, SQIVND (reference sequence). The CDR3 contains 15 residues.

This sequence joins TRBV4-1 and TRBJ2-5; 15 bases map to TRBD2. Germline CDR1 MGHRA, CDR2 YSYEKL. After removal of 0 bases from V and 4 bases from J, the junction contained 15 bases not matched to a gene. The CDR3 extends over 21 amino acids. CDR3 DNA: TGCGCCAGCAGCCAAGATCCAGGGACTAGCGGGGGGTCCAGTCAAACAGAGACCCAGTACTTC. It codes for CASSQDPGTSGGSSQTETQYF.

DNA of the CDR3: TGTGCCAGCAGGACCCTTGGGGGAACCGGGGAGCTGTTTTTT. Encoded protein: CASRTLGGTGELFF. The chain combines TRBV7-9 with TRBJ2-2, with D perhaps TRBD1 or TRBD2 (5 bases each). The CDR3 has 14 residues. Germline CDR1 and CDR2: SEHNR and FQNEAQ (reference sequence). Trimming cost V 6 bases and J 5 bases, with 13 bases left between them.

The chain is built from TRBV12-3 or TRBV12-4 and TRBJ1-4; D ambiguous. The V end lost 6 bases, the J end lost 4 bases, and 6 bases lay between the germline ends. This CDR3 spans 12 amino acids. CDR3 sequence reads: CASRNRNEKLFF. CDR3 bases: TGTGCCAGCAGGAACCGTAATGAAAAACTGTTTTTT.

CDR3: CATQWDITRPPWQFF. The CDR3 DNA is TGTGCCACCCAGTGGGATATAACCAGGCCACCTTGGCAGTTCTTC. The chain recombines TRBV10-3 with TRBJ2-1; D remains ambiguous. Trimming left V 10 bases short and J 12 bases short, with 28 bases between. This CDR3 is 15 amino acids long. Germline CDR1 and CDR2: ENHRY and SYGVKD.

V gene TRBV2 combines with J gene TRBJ1-2; weak D call: TRBD1 (5 bases). CDR1 is SNHLY and CDR2 is FYNNEI in the germline V gene. The V end lost 5 bases, the J end lost 0 bases, and 13 bases lay between the germline ends. The CDR3 loop spans 15 amino acids. CDR3 DNA sequence: TGTGCCAGCAGTCAAAATCGAGGGGCTAACTATGGCTACACCTTC. Its translation: CASSQNRGANYGYTF.

CDR3 nucleotides: TGTGCCAGCAGTTATCTCCTGGAAATCTATGGCTACACCTTC. It yields the protein CASSYLLEIYGYTF. This rearrangement joins TRBV6-6 to TRBJ1-2; no firm D call. V lost 3 bases to trimming and J lost 4 bases, with 12 bases between them. Germline V CDR1 and CDR2: MNHNY, SVGAGI (reference sequence). This CDR3 is 14 amino acids long.

CDR3 residues: CASSQWVNTEAFF. DNA of the CDR3: TGCGCCAGCAGCCAATGGGTGAACACTGAAGCTTTCTTT. The rearrangement joins TRBV4-3 to TRBJ1-1, with D unclear. The CDR3 contains 13 residues. CDR1 is LGHNA and CDR2 is YSLEER in the germline V gene. Trimming took 2 bases from V and 0 from J, leaving 4 bases between them.

This chain uses TRBV9 with TRBJ1-1; no reliable D call. The V and J ends lost 0 bases and 1 base respectively, with 7 bases between them. This CDR3 spans 14 amino acids. Germline CDR1 is SGDLS and CDR2 is YYNGEE. CDR3 in amino acids: CASSVGLQNTEAFF. The CDR3, as DNA: TGTGCCAGCAGCGTAGGTTTACAGAACACTGAAGCTTTCTTT.

V usage is TRBV28 and J usage is TRBJ2-3; D might be TRBD2 (6 bases). The CDR3 sequence is 15 residues long. The V end was cut by 7 bases, the J end by 2 bases, with 16 bases between. Germline V CDR1 and CDR2: MDHEN, SYDVKM. The CDR3 DNA sequence: TGTGCCAGCAAGGGGCGCGGGGAATCCACAGATACGCAGTATTTT. Protein: CASKGRGESTDTQYF.

The chain couples TRBV6-5 to TRBJ2-7; D unresolved. The germline V gene has CDR1 MNHEY and CDR2 SVGAGI. V lost 2 bases, J lost 1 base, and 15 bases lay in between. This CDR3 comprises 16 residues. Here the CDR3 DNA reads TGTGCCAGCAGTTACGCGTCTAACGTTAAATCCTACGAGCAGTACTTC. This codes for CASSYASNVKSYEQYF.

V gene TRBV9 combines with J gene TRBJ2-5; TRBD1 aligns across 7 bases. The CDR3 contains 15 residues. J lost 3 bases, V lost 4 bases, and 9 bases had no gene match. Germline CDR1 and CDR2: SGDLS and YYNGEE. The CDR3 sequence is CASSSLEGAKETQYF. For the CDR3, the DNA is TGTGCCAGCAGCTCCCTCGAGGGGGCCAAAGAGACCCAGTACTTC.

The CDR3, as DNA: TGCGCCAGCGTCGGGGGAGGGTCTTTTAATTCACCCCTCCACTTT. Translated: CASVGGGSFNSPLHF. The chain carries TRBV4-1 and TRBJ1-6, with D possibly being TRBD1 (5 bases). Germline V lookup: CDR1 MGHRA, CDR2 YSYEKL. The CDR3 consists of 15 residues. Trimming pared 8 bases from V and 6 bases from J, leaving 17 bases between.

The rearrangement joins TRBV6-5 to TRBJ2-7; D ambiguous. Trimming cost V 0 bases and J 6 bases, with 12 bases left between them. CDR3 length: 14 amino acids. Per germline, CDR1 MNHEY and CDR2 SVGAGI. The CDR3 nucleotides are TGTGCCAGCAGTTACTCAGGGCAGCTCTCCGAGCAGTACTTC. Residues: CASSYSGQLSEQYF.

This sequence joins TRBV6-5 and TRBJ1-4; 7 bases are shared with TRBD1. Germline V lookup: CDR1 MNHEY, CDR2 SVGAGI. The CDR3 extends over 14 amino acids. Unmatched junction bases numbered 6, after V lost 6 bases and J lost 5 bases. CDR3 nucleotide sequence: TGTGCCAGCAGCGACAGGGTTCCAAATGAAAAACTGTTTTTT. Translated, it gives CASSDRVPNEKLFF.

This chain connects TRBV18 to TRBJ2-1, with D perhaps TRBD2 (5 bases). Germline V lookup: CDR1 KGHSH, CDR2 LQKENI. This CDR3 has 18 amino acids. Trimming removed 3 bases at V and 0 bases at J, with 18 bases between. In DNA form, the CDR3 reads TGTGCCAGCTCACCCCCCTCAGGCGGGCTCAACTCCTACAATGAGCAGTTCTTC. Translated, it gives CASSPPSGGLNSYNEQFF.

J is TRBJ1-5 and V is TRBV20-1, with D possibly matching TRBD1 (5 bases). Trimming pared 6 bases from V and 3 bases from J, leaving 21 bases between. CDR1 and CDR2 (germline): DFQATT, SNEGSKA (reference sequence). CDR3 length: 16 residues. CDR3: CSASERGRVPNQPQHF. The CDR3 nucleotides are TGCAGTGCCAGTGAAAGGGGCAGGGTACCCAATCAGCCCCAGCATTTT.

The chain is built from TRBV7-9 and TRBJ2-3, with 7 bases fitting TRBD2. The CDR3 totals 12 residues. Germline-derived CDR1 and CDR2 are SEHNR and FQNEAQ (reference sequence). Trimming at V came to 3 bases and at J to 10 bases, leaving 4 bases not matched to a gene. CDR3 loop: CASSLSGEAQYF. CDR3 DNA sequence: TGTGCCAGCAGCTTGAGCGGGGAGGCGCAGTATTTT.

This rearrangement joins TRBV19 to TRBJ2-1, with 10 bases that match TRBD2. CDR1 and CDR2 from the germline V gene are LNHDA and SQIVND (reference sequence). The V segment lost 9 bases and the J segment 1 base; nucleotides outside the gene matches: 12. This CDR3 region has 17 residues. CDR3 amino acids: CASTGTSVLGSYNEQFF. CDR3 coding DNA: TGTGCCAGCACCGGGACTAGCGTTTTGGGTTCCTACAATGAGCAGTTCTTC.

The chain is built from TRBV5-5 and TRBJ1-1; 9 bases are a match to TRBD1. CDR1 is SGHKS and CDR2 is YYEKEE in the germline V gene (reference sequence). Trimming took 6 bases from V and 4 from J; bases not matched to a gene: 7. The CDR3 totals 14 residues. CDR3: CASTPTGGSTEAFF. CDR3 sequence (DNA): TGTGCCAGCACCCCGACAGGGGGGTCCACTGAAGCTTTCTTT. The entire variable domain, with the rest obtained from reference TRBV5-5 and TRBJ1-1, is as follows: DAGVTQSPTHLIKTRGQQVTLRCSPISGHKSVSWYQQVLGQGPQFIFQYYEKEERGRGNFPDRFSARQFPNYSSELNVNALLLGDSALYLCASTPTGGSTEAFFGQGTRLTVV.

The J gene is TRBJ1-1, the V gene TRBV25-1; D remains unclear. The CDR3 runs to 14 residues. Trimming stripped 5 bases from V and 5 bases from J, with 15 bases between. The V gene's germline CDR1 is MGHDK and CDR2 SYGVNS. The CDR3 region has the DNA TGTGCCAGCAGTACCCACGAGGCCGGAACTGAAGCTTTCTTT. It yields the protein CASSTHEAGTEAFF.

The chain is built from TRBV2 and TRBJ2-7, with TRBD1 matching over 11 bases. The CDR3 length is 14 residues. Germline CDR1 is SNHLY and CDR2 is FYNNEI. Germline trimming cut 5 bases from V and 5 bases from J; bases unmatched to any gene: 5. For the CDR3, the DNA is TGTGCCAGCAGTAGGACAGGGGGCTATGACGAGCAGTACTTC. Translating it yields CASSRTGGYDEQYF.

The gene calls are TRBV5-8 and TRBJ1-5; D is uncertain. The CDR3 has 17 residues. V lost 5 bases and J lost 2, with 20 bases in between. Germline values: CDR1 SGHTS, CDR2 YDEGEE. For the CDR3, the DNA is TGTGCCAGCAGTAAAGGACGGTTGATAATAGGCAATCAGCCCCAGCATTTT. Translation gives CASSKGRLIIGNQPQHF.